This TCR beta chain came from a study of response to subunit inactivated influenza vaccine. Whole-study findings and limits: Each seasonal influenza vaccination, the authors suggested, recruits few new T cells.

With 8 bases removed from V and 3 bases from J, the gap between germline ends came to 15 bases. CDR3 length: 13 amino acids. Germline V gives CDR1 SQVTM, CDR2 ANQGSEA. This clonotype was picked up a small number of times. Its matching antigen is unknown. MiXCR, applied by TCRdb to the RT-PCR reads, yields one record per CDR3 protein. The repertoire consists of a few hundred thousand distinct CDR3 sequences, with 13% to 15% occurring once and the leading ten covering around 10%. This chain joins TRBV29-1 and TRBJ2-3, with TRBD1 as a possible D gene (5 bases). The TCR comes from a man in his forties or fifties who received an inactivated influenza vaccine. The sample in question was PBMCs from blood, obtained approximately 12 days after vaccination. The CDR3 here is CSSNGAVTDTQYF. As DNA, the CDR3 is TGCAGCTCCAATGGGGCAGTGACAGATACGCAGTATTTT.